This T cell receptor (beta chain) is from a study of post-analysis software for immune sequencing data. On the study more broadly: Some patients lacked subtype; others had relapsing-remitting, secondary progressive or progressive-relapsing disease. Study findings and constraints: Batch-matched samples strongly co-clustered by F measure. For normalized Chao1 diversity, multiple sclerosis patients scored significantly lower than controls did. Elevated frequency relative to controls characterized 4 or 5 TRBV segments in patients, TRBV5-6, TRBV5-1 and TRBV20-1 among them.

The CDR3 sequence is 15 residues long. V lost 3 bases to trimming and J lost 6 bases, with 15 bases between them. Germline CDR1 reads LGHNT; CDR2 reads FRNRAP. Presence of unique molecular identifiers characterized the TCR beta cDNA libraries. Some 500,000 cDNA molecules were obtained from around 1 to 10 million T cells. TCRdb re-analysed the PCR reads in MiXCR, keeping a single row per CDR3 protein. Among hundreds of thousands of distinct CDR3 sequences listed, approximately 53% were seen once. This clonotype appeared many times. Its specificity is not known. The sequence derives from a girl aged 5-17 years with multiple sclerosis. The material sequenced was blood. This chain connects TRBV12-5 to TRBJ2-1; D is possibly TRBD2 (6 bases). The CDR3: CASGFGGAGFNEQFF. CDR3 nucleotides: TGTGCTAGTGGTTTTGGCGGGGCCGGATTCAATGAGCAGTTCTTC. The full variable domain, its missing parts supplied by reference TRBV12-5 and TRBJ2-1, is DARVTQTPRHKVTEMGQEVTMRCQPILGHNTVFWYRQTMMQGLELLAYFRNRAPLDDSGMPKDRFSAEMPDATLATLKIQPSEPRDSAVYFCASGFGGAGFNEQFFGPGTRLTVL.